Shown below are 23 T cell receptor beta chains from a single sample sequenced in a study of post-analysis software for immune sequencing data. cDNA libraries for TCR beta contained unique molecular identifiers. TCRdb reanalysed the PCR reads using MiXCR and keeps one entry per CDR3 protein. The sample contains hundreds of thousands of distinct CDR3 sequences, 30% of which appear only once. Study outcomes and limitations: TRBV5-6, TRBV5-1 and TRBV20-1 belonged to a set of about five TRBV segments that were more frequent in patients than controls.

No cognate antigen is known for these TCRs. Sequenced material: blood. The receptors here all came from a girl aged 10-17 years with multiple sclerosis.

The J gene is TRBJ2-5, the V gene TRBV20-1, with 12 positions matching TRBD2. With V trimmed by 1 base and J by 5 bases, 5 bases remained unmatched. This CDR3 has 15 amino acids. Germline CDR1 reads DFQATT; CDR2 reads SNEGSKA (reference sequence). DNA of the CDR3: TGCAGTGCTAGAGCTAGCGGGGGGGCCTGGGAGACCCAGTACTTC. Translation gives CSARASGGAWETQYF.

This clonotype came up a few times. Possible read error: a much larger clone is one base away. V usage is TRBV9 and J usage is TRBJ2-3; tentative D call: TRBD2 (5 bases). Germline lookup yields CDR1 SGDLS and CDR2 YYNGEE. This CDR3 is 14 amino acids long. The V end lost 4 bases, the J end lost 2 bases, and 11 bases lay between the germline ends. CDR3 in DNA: TGTGCCAGCAGCTGGAGCGGTCCCACAGATACGCAGTATTTT. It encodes CASSWSGPTDTQYF.

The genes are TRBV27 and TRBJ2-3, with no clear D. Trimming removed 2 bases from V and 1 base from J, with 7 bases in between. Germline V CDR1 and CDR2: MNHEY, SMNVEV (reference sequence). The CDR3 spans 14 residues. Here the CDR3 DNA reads TGTGCCAGCAGTTTAAGGTTGCGCACAGATACGCAGTATTTT. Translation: CASSLRLRTDTQYF.

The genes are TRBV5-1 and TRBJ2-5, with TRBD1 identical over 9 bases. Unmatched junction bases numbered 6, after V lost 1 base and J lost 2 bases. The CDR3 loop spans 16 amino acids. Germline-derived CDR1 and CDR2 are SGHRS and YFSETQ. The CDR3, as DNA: TGCGCCAGCAGCTTGATGACAGGGGGGAGGCAAGAGACCCAGTACTTC. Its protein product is CASSLMTGGRQETQYF.

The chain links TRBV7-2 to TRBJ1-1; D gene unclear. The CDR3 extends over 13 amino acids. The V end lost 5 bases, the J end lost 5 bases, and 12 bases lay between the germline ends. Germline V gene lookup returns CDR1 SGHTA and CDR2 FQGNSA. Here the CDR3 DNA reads TGTGCCAGCAGCCCTCTAGGTCGGACTGAAGCTTTCTTT. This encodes CASSPLGRTEAFF.

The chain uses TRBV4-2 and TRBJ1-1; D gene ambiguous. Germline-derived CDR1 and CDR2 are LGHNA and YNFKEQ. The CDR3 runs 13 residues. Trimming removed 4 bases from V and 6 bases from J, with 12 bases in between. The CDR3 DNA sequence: TGTGCCAGCAGCCGTCCGGGGAGCCCTGAAGCTTTCTTT. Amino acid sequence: CASSRPGSPEAFF.

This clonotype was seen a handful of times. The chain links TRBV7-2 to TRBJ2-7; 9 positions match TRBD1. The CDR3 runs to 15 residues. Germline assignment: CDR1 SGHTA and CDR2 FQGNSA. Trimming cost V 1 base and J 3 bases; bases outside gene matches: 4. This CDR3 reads CASSLVGTGIYEQYF. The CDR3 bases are TGTGCCAGCAGCTTAGTGGGGACAGGGATCTACGAGCAGTACTTC.

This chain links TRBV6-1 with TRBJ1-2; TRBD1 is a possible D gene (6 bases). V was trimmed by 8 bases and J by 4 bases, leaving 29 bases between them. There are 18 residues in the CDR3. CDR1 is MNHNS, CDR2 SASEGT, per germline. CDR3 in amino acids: CASRSGGGGPAHVYGYTF. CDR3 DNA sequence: TGTGCCAGCCGATCTGGAGGGGGGGGGCCAGCTCATGTCTATGGCTACACCTTC.

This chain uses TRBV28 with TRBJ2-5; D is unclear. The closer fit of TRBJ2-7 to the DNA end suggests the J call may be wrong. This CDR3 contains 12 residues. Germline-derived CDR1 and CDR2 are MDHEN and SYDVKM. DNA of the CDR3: TGTGCCAGCTCAGTTCTGCGTGGCGAGCAGTACTTC. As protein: CASSVLRGEQYF.

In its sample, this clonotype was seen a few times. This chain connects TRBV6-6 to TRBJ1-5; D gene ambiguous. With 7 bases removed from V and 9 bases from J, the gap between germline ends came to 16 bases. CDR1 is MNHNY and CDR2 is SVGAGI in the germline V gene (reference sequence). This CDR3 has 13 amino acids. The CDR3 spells CASKTTDRRPQHF. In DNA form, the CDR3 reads TGTGCCAGCAAGACGACTGACCGGCGGCCCCAGCATTTT.

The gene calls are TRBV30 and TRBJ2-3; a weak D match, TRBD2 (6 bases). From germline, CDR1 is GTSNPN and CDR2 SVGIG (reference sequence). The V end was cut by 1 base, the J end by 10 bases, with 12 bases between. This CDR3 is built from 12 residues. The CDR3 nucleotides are TGTGCCTGGAGTGCCCAGCGGGTTGCGCAGTATTTT. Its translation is CAWSAQRVAQYF.

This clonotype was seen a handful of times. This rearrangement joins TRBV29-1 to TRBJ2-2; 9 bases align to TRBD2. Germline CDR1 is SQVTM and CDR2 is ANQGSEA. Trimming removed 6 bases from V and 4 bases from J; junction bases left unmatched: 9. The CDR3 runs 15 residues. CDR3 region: CSVESGTSLTGELFF. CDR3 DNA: TGCAGCGTCGAATCCGGGACTAGCCTCACCGGGGAGCTGTTTTTT.

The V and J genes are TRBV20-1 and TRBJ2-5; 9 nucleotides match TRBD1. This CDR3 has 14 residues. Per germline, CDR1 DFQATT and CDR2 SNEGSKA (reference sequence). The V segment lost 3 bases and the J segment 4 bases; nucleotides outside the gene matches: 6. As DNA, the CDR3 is TGCAGTGCTAGGAGGCGGACAGGGGTAGAGACCCAGTACTTC. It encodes CSARRRTGVETQYF.

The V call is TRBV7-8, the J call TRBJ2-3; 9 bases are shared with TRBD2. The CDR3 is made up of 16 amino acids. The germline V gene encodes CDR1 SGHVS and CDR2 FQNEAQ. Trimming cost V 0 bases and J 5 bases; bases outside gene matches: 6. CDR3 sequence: CASSLASRGGRDTQYF. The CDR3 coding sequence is TGTGCCAGCAGCTTAGCTTCGCGGGGGGGTCGAGATACGCAGTATTTT.

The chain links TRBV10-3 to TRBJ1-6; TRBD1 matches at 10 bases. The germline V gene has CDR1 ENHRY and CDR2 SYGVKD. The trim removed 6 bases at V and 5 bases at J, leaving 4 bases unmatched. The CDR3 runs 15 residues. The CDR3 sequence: CAIRGDRGHNSPLHF. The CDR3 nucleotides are TGTGCCATCAGGGGGGACAGGGGACATAATTCACCCCTCCACTTT.

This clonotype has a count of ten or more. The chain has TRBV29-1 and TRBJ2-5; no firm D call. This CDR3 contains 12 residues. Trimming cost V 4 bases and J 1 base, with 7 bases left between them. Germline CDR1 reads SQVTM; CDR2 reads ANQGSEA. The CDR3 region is CSVVESQETQYF. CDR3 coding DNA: TGCAGCGTTGTAGAGTCCCAAGAGACCCAGTACTTC. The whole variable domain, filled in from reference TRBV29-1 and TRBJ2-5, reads SAVISQKPSRDICQRGTSLTIQCQVDSQVTMMFWYRQQPGQSLTLIATANQGSEATYESGFVIDKFPISRPNLTFSTLTVSNMSPEDSSIYLCSVVESQETQYFGPGTRLLVL.

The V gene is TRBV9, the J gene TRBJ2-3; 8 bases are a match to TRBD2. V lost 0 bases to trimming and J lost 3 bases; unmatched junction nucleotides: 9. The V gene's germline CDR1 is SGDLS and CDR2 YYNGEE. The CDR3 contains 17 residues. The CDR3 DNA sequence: TGTGCCAGCAGCGTAGTGGGAATAGCGGGACCTACAGATACGCAGTATTTT. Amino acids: CASSVVGIAGPTDTQYF.

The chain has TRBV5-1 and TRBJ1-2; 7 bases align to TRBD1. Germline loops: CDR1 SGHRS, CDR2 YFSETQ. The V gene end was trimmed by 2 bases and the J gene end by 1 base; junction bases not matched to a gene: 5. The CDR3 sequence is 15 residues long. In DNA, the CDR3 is TGCGCCAGCAGCTTATGGACAGGAAATAACTATGGCTACACCTTC. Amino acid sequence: CASSLWTGNNYGYTF.

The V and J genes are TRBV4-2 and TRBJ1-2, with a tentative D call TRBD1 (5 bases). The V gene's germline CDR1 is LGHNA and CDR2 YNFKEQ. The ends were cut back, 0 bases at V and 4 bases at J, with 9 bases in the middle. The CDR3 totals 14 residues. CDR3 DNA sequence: TGTGCCAGCAGCCAAGATGCGGGGACCTATGGCTACACCTTC. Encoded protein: CASSQDAGTYGYTF.

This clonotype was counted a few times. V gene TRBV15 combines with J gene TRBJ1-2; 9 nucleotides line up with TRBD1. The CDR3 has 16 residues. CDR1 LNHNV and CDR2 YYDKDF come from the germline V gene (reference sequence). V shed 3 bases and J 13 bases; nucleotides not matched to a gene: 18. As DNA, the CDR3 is TGTGCCACCAGCAGGGATACGACAGGGGGGGCGACCCCGACCACCTTC. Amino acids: CATSRDTTGGATPTTF. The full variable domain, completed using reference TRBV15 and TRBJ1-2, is DAMVIQNPRYQVTQFGKPVTLSCSQTLNHNVMYWYQQKSSQAPKLLFHYYDKDFNNEADTPDNFQSRRPNTSFCFLDIRSPGLGDTAMYLCATSRDTTGGATPTTFGSGTRLTVV.

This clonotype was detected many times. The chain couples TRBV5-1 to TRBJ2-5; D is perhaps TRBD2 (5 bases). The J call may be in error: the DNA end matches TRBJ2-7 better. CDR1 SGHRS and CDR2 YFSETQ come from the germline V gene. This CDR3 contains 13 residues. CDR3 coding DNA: TGCGCCAGCAGCAGGAATGTCGGGGACGAGCAGTACTTC. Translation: CASSRNVGDEQYF.

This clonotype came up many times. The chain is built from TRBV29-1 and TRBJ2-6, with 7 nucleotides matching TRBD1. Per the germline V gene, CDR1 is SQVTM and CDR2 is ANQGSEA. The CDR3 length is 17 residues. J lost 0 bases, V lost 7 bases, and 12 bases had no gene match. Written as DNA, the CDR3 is TGCAGCGCTGCCTCCGGGACAGTGAGCTCTGGGGCCAACGTCCTGACTTTC. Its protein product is CSAASGTVSSGANVLTF.

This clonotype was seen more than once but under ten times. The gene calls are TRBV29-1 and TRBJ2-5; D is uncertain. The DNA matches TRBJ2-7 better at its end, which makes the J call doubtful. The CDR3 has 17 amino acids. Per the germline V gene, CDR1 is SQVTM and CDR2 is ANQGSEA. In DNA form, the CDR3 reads TGCAGCGTTGAATCCGTCAGCGATGGGGTCCCAGGCTACGAGCAGTACTTC. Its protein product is CSVESVSDGVPGYEQYF.